This TCR beta chain was identified during a study of siplizumab effects on memory and regulatory T cells. The CDR3 is made up of 13 amino acids. The ends were cut back, 1 base at V and 5 bases at J, with 8 bases in the middle. CDR1 SEHNR and CDR2 FQNEAQ come from the germline V gene (reference sequence). Generated by immunoSEQ multiplex PCR, the TCRdb table keeps only in-frame clones and is missing some. Among some 100,000 clones listed, roughly 94% were seen once. The V and J genes are TRBV7-9 and TRBJ1-2; D gene uncertain. The sample was Tregs sorted from blood. The source of this sequence is a human donor in good health. The CDR3, as DNA: TGTGCCAGCAGCTTAGGAACGGTTTATGGCTACACCTTC. Amino acid sequence: CASSLGTVYGYTF.